Each of the 2 T cell receptor beta chains below was sequenced from the same sample in a study of cytomegalovirus exposure and HLA in healthy donors. 60 Vbeta and 13 Jbeta primers were used in PCR. Sequencing used immunoSEQ multiplex PCR; TCRdb keeps in-frame clones, though not all of them. The sample has roughly 100,000 clones, around 83% seen once; the top ten hold 3% to 5%. What was sequenced was PBMCs. Receptor source: a man younger than 40 in good health and CMV-seronegative.

V gene TRBV27 combines with J gene TRBJ2-3, with D possibly being TRBD2 (7 bases). V was cut by 5 bases and J by 6 bases, with 15 bases left in between. The CDR3 runs 14 residues. In germline, CDR1 is MNHEY, CDR2 SMNVEV (reference sequence). The CDR3 bases are TGTGCCAGCAGTCTCGGACAGCGGGGCGATACGCAGTATTTT. Translated, it gives CASSLGQRGDTQYF.

The rearrangement uses TRBV19 and TRBJ1-1; 7 bases are a match to TRBD1. V lost 6 bases and J lost 4; bases outside the gene matches: 11. The CDR3 extends over 15 amino acids. The germline CDR1 and CDR2 sequences are LNHDA and SQIVND (reference sequence). CDR3 sequence (DNA): TGTGCCAGTAGCACAAGACAGGGTAGGATCACTGAAGCTTTCTTT. Translating it yields CASSTRQGRITEAFF.